What follows are 7 T cell receptor beta chains derived from one specimen sequenced in a study of blood T cell repertoires in COVID-19 (dated by TCRdb to the early 2020s). To prepare the library, the immunoSEQ multiplex PCR assay was applied. In its TCRdb copy, this immuneACCESS table keeps in-frame sequences only and misses some clones. Where compared with another copy, unresolved V genes explain less than half of these, and the others have no known cause. This sample lists about 130,000 clones; 60% to 80% were detected once. Roughly 5.5% of the sample is taken by the ten largest. What was sequenced was peripheral blood. These TCRs come from a man aged 60 to 75 with acute or convalescent COVID-19.

V is TRBV6-5 and J is TRBJ1-4; 10 bases agree with TRBD1. V shed 9 bases, J shed 8 bases, and the junction held 6 bases outside the gene matches. CDR1 is MNHEY and CDR2 is SVGAGI in the germline V gene. The CDR3 spans 13 residues. CDR3 region: CASRTGGREKLFF. The CDR3 DNA reads as TGTGCCAGTAGGACAGGGGGAAGGGAAAAACTGTTTTTT.

The chain recombines TRBV6-1 with TRBJ1-1, with no clear D. This CDR3 has 12 amino acids. In germline, CDR1 is MNHNS, CDR2 SASEGT. Trimming took off 5 bases at V and 1 base at J, with 5 bases between the two ends. The CDR3 sequence: CASSLRNTEAFF. DNA of the CDR3: TGTGCCAGCAGTCTCAGGAACACTGAAGCTTTCTTT.

V gene TRBV5-1 combines with J gene TRBJ1-2; 9 bases map to TRBD1. Germline lookup yields CDR1 SGHRS and CDR2 YFSETQ. The V gene end was trimmed by 7 bases and the J gene end by 0 bases; junction bases not matched to a gene: 7. The CDR3 extends over 15 amino acids. The CDR3 nucleotides read TGCGCCAGCGGACAGGGGCATCAAGCTAACTATGGCTACACCTTC. It translates to CASGQGHQANYGYTF.

The table lists this clone with a few counts. The chain carries TRBV19 and TRBJ2-5; 9 bases agree with TRBD1. The J segment lost 1 base and the V segment lost 5 bases, leaving 8 bases of the junction unmatched. The length of the CDR3 is 16 residues. Germline V gene sequence: CDR1 LNHDA, CDR2 SQIVND (reference sequence). CDR3 loop: CASSAGTGKGQETQYF. The CDR3 DNA reads as TGTGCCAGTAGTGCCGGGACAGGGAAGGGCCAAGAGACCCAGTACTTC.

This chain joins TRBV10-1 and TRBJ2-1; 11 bases map to TRBD2. The length of the CDR3 is 16 residues. Germline CDR1 reads WNHNN; CDR2 reads SYGVQD (reference sequence). After removal of 6 bases from V and 7 bases from J, the junction contained 11 bases not matched to a gene. CDR3 nucleotide sequence: TGCGCCAGCAGCCAACGGACTAGCGGGTTCATGAATGAGCAGTTCTTC. It encodes CASSQRTSGFMNEQFF.

In this sample, this clone turned up a few times. V usage is TRBV7-9 and J usage is TRBJ1-2; weak D call: TRBD1 (5 bases). V was trimmed by 5 bases and J by 8 bases, leaving 18 bases between them. CDR1 and CDR2 from the germline V gene are SEHNR and FQNEAQ (reference sequence). The CDR3 spans 14 residues. This chain's CDR3 is CASSPTFSGAGYTF. In DNA form, the CDR3 reads TGTGCCAGCAGCCCGACCTTCAGCGGGGCGGGCTACACCTTC. The full variable domain, completed using reference TRBV7-9 and TRBJ1-2, is DTGVSQNPRHKITKRGQNVTFRCDPISEHNRLYWYRQTLGQGPEFLTYFQNEAQLEKSRLLSDRFSAERPKGSFSTLEIQRTEQGDSAMYLCASSPTFSGAGYTFGSGTRLTVV.

This chain connects TRBV6-5 to TRBJ2-2, with TRBD1 as a possible D gene (5 bases). V was clipped by 4 bases and J by 0 bases, with 6 bases between them. The CDR3 is 14 amino acids. Germline assignment: CDR1 MNHEY and CDR2 SVGAGI. The CDR3 protein is CASSSRANTGELFF. For the CDR3, the DNA is TGTGCCAGCAGTTCCAGGGCGAACACCGGGGAGCTGTTTTTT.